A single sample gave rise to the 11 T cell receptor beta chains below, sequenced in a study of CD8+CD57+ T cells in acquired aplastic anemia (dated by TCRdb to the late 2010s). Sequenced on an Illumina HiSeq 2000. TCR beta VDJ combination and CDR3 sequence profiling used genomic DNA as the template. The public reads were quality trimmed at Q25 with fastp and then assembled into clones with MiXCR by TCRdb, keeping productive beta chains. Entries that share a CDR3 protein sequence are merged under the most common genes and DNA. This sample gives roughly 160,000 distinct CDR3 sequences in total; 55% to 75% of them show up just once. The ten biggest clones cover 45% of the sample. Sequences were obtained from sorted CD4+, CD8+, or CD8+CD57+ T cells (not recorded which) from PBMCs. These receptors came from a human donor in good health.

This clonotype was seen many times. The chain combines TRBV7-2 with TRBJ1-4, with D possibly being TRBD1 (5 bases). V was trimmed by 4 bases and J by 4 bases, leaving 22 bases between them. The CDR3 is 18 amino acids. Germline CDR1 and CDR2: SGHTA and FQGNSA. The CDR3 coding sequence is TGTGCCAGCAGCTCAACCGGGGGAAGAGGCAGCTTTAATGAAAAACTGTTTTTT. The encoded protein is CASSSTGGRGSFNEKLFF.

As concerns this clonotype: At one boundary the junction diverges from the germline segment, which might be a read error. The chain employs TRBV2 and TRBJ1-4; D is ambiguous. In germline, CDR1 is SNHLY, CDR2 FYNNEI. The CDR3 is 14 residues long. The CDR3: CASIEQNRNEKLFF. CDR3 nucleotide sequence: TGTGCCAGCATTGAACAGAACCGTAATGAAAAACTGTTTTTT.

The chain's CDR3 is CASSQDETSGNEQYF. CDR3 nucleotide sequence: TGTGCCAGCAGCCAAGATGAGACTAGCGGAAACGAGCAGTACTTC. This chain uses TRBV4-2 with TRBJ2-7, with 9 positions matching TRBD2. V gave up 0 bases and J gave up 5 bases; unmatched junction bases: 5. This CDR3 contains 15 residues. Germline V gene data show CDR1 as LGHNA and CDR2 as YNFKEQ.

V gene TRBV12-3 or TRBV12-4 combines with J gene TRBJ2-5, with D tentatively TRBD2 (5 bases). The CDR3 loop spans 14 amino acids. V was clipped by 4 bases and J by 1 base, with 10 bases between them. In DNA form, the CDR3 reads TGTGCCAGCAGTTCCACTAGTTTCCAAGAGACCCAGTACTTC. Protein: CASSSTSFQETQYF.

This clonotype was detected a few times. The genes are TRBV7-3 and TRBJ2-7; 8 bases fit TRBD1. Per germline, CDR1 SGHTA and CDR2 FQGTGA. Trimming removed 5 bases from V and 6 bases from J; junction bases left unmatched: 9. This CDR3 contains 14 residues. The CDR3 DNA reads TGTGCCAGCAGCCGGGACAGGTCCTTGCGCGAGCAGTACTTC. Protein sequence: CASSRDRSLREQYF.

The genes are TRBV7-9 and TRBJ2-7; 8 positions agree with TRBD2. Germline values: CDR1 SEHNR, CDR2 FQNEAQ (reference sequence). V shed 5 bases, J shed 2 bases, and the junction held 20 bases outside the gene matches. CDR3 length: 19 residues. The CDR3 DNA reads TGTGCCAGCAGCGACCGCACCCATTGGGGAGCGGGGGTTGCCTACGAGCAGTACTTC. Translating it yields CASSDRTHWGAGVAYEQYF.

This clonotype was observed a few times. The chain has TRBV24-1 and TRBJ2-3, with 9 bases lining up with TRBD1. Trimming took 2 bases from V and 4 from J; bases not matched to a gene: 6. This CDR3 is 16 amino acids long. The germline V gene encodes CDR1 KGHDR and CDR2 SFDVKD. CDR3 DNA sequence: TGTGCCACCAGTGATTGGGACAGGGATGGTCCAGATACGCAGTATTTT. This sequence encodes CATSDWDRDGPDTQYF.

The V and J genes are TRBV10-3 and TRBJ1-1; D is unresolved. Trimming removed 3 bases at V and 0 bases at J, with 14 bases between. Germline values: CDR1 ENHRY, CDR2 SYGVKD. This CDR3 comprises 16 residues. The CDR3 loop is CAISDQWQMMNTEAFF. Here the CDR3 DNA reads TGTGCCATCAGTGATCAATGGCAGATGATGAACACTGAAGCTTTCTTT.

A note on this clonotype: Relative to the germline gene, one junction end is altered; a read error may explain this. The chain combines TRBV9 with TRBJ2-5; 8 nucleotides align to TRBD1. This CDR3 has 16 amino acids. Germline loops: CDR1 SGDLS, CDR2 YYNGEE. CDR3 region: CASSPRTGRGQEAQYF. The DNA for the CDR3 is TGTGCCAGCAGCCCAAGGACAGGGAGAGGACAAGAGGCCCAGTACTTC.

The V and J genes are TRBV5-6 and TRBJ1-1, with TRBD1 identical over 7 bases. Germline trimming cut 3 bases from V and 0 bases from J; bases unmatched to any gene: 8. CDR3 length: 16 residues. Germline V CDR1 and CDR2: SGHDT, YYEEEE. Here the CDR3 DNA reads TGTGCCAGCAGCTCGATACAGGGGTGGGTGAACACTGAAGCTTTCTTT. Amino acids: CASSSIQGWVNTEAFF.

About this clonotype itself: The germline gene is not matched at one end of the junction; a read error may be the cause. The chain couples TRBV25-1 to TRBJ1-1; tentative D call: TRBD1 (6 bases). This CDR3 has 15 amino acids. CDR1 is MGHDK and CDR2 is SYGVNS in the germline V gene. In DNA form, the CDR3 reads TGTACCAGCAGTGAAGGGGGGAAGGGAAACACTGAAGCTTTCTTC. It codes for CTSSEGGKGNTEAFF.